The entry below gives a single T cell receptor (beta chain) sequence along with its context. The CDR3 consists of 13 residues. The ends lost 4 bases at V and 7 bases at J; junction bases unmatched: 4. The source material, RNA transcripts, was used to amplify TCR beta CDR3 regions. First-round RT-PCR of the TCR CDR3 relied on the HTBI primer set. TCRdb ran MiXCR on the multiplex PCR reads and lists one entry per CDR3 protein. The table lists about half a million distinct CDR3 sequences, around 24% of them singletons. This sample was taken from a study of T cells in Graves' hyperthyroidism and ophthalmopathy. A NOSPECS grade of at least 4, a Clinical Activity Score of at least 3 and duration under 3 months were recorded in ophthalmopathy patients.

The sequencing input was blood. The V call is TRBV12-3 or TRBV12-4, the J call TRBJ1-5; 7 positions agree with TRBD1. This receptor was obtained from a woman in her 30s with Graves' ophthalmopathy. The CDR3 nucleotides are TGTGCCAGCAGTTCCGCAGGGGGGCAGCCCCAGCATTTT. Translated, it gives CASSSAGGQPQHF.